A selection of T cell receptor beta chains follows, all from one sample in a study of T cells in Graves' hyperthyroidism and ophthalmopathy. TCRdb reanalysed the multiplex PCR reads using MiXCR and keeps one entry per CDR3 protein. In the table there are approximately 610,000 distinct CDR3 sequences, about 15% of which are singletons. The material sequenced was blood. These receptors all come from a woman between 40 and 55 years old with Graves' ophthalmopathy. CDR3s include the opening cysteine and the closing phenylalanine or tryptophan. D genes are given only for firm matches. The size of a clone is reported for some rows only, either as once, few or many, or as a class for expanded clones.

d_gene	v_gene	j_gene	abundance	CDR3nt	CDR3aa
TRBD1	TRBV6-2/TRBV6-3	TRBJ1-1	many	TGTGCCAGCAGTTATTACAGGGGTAACACTGAAGCTTTCTTT	CASSYYRGNTEAFF
-	TRBV28	TRBJ2-7	many	TGTGCCAGCAGCCATTTAGCGCGGGACAGAACCTACGAGCAGTACTTC	CASSHLARDRTYEQYF
-	TRBV6-5	TRBJ2-2	many	TGTGCCAGCAGTACCCTGGGGGGGGAGCTGTTTTTT	CASSTLGGELFF
-	TRBV7-3	TRBJ1-1	many	TGTGCCAGCAGCTTAATGGAGGGCTGGGTAGCTTTCTTT	CASSLMEGWVAFF
-	TRBV6-1	TRBJ1-2	-	TGTGCCAGCAGTACCCTCGACCGCTTTGGCTATGGCTACACCTTC	CASSTLDRFGYGYTF
-	TRBV28	TRBJ2-1	many	TGTGCCAGCAGTTTGTGGTCGGGAGAAAATGAGCAGTTCTTC	CASSLWSGENEQFF
-	TRBV5-5	TRBJ2-7	many	TGTGCCAGCAGCTTGTTAGGTAGTTCCGAGCAGTACTTC	CASSLLGSSEQYF
-	TRBV19	TRBJ1-5	many	TGTGCCAGTAGTAGGCTCGGCGGACAGAGCAATCAGCCCCAGCATTTT	CASSRLGGQSNQPQHF
TRBD1	TRBV27	TRBJ1-6	few	TGTGCCAGCACTAACAGGGGGCGGAATTCACCCCTCCACTTT	CASTNRGRNSPLHF
TRBD1	TRBV4-2	TRBJ2-6	-	TGTGCCAGCAGCACCCCGACAGGGGACTCTGGGGCCAACGTCCTGACTTTC	CASSTPTGDSGANVLTF
-	TRBV6-1	TRBJ2-5	few	TGTGCCAGCAGGGGGGAAACAAATAAAGAGACCCAGTACTTC	CASRGETNKETQYF
-	TRBV6-2/TRBV6-3	TRBJ2-5	few	TGTGCCAGCACGGGGCTTTGGAGAGAGACCCAGTACTTC	CASTGLWRETQYF
TRBD1	TRBV30	TRBJ1-1	many	TGTGCCTGGAGTCAAGGACAGGTCTCGAACACTGAAGCTTTCTTT	CAWSQGQVSNTEAFF
-	TRBV4-1	TRBJ1-3	few	TGCGCCAGCAGCCAAGACAGTGGAGGAAACACCATATATTTT	CASSQDSGGNTIYF
TRBD1	TRBV6-5	TRBJ1-1	many	TGTGCCAGCAGTTACTCTACAGGGGGCTTCGAAGCTTTCTTT	CASSYSTGGFEAFF
-	TRBV27	TRBJ1-1	many	TGTGCCAGCAGTTTATCCCAGGCGGGTTACACTGAAGCTTTCTTT	CASSLSQAGYTEAFF
-	TRBV7-9	TRBJ2-5	many	TGTGCCAGCAGCTTAGCGGGAGTTCAAGAGACCCAGTACTTC	CASSLAGVQETQYF
-	TRBV12-3/TRBV12-4	TRBJ2-2	few	TGTGCCAGCAGTTTTACGGGGGCCAACGGGGAGCTGTTTTTT	CASSFTGANGELFF
-	TRBV5-1	TRBJ2-7	-	TGCGCCAGCAGCCTGACAGGTTTGGGGTCCTACGAGCAGTACTTC	CASSLTGLGSYEQYF
-	TRBV7-9	TRBJ2-2	few	TGTGCCAGCACCGGACTTACGAACACCGGGGAGCTGTTTTTT	CASTGLTNTGELFF
TRBD2	TRBV28	TRBJ2-2	many	TGTGCCAGCAGTTCACAGGGACTAGCTGTCACCGGGGAGCTGTTTTTT	CASSSQGLAVTGELFF
TRBD1	TRBV6-5	TRBJ1-3	many	TGTGCCAGCAGTTTTCTTCCGGGACAGGGAAGAAACACCATATATTTT	CASSFLPGQGRNTIYF
TRBD1	TRBV2	TRBJ1-5	many	TGTGCCAGCAGTGCAGACAGGGGCCCTCCCCAGCATTTT	CASSADRGPPQHF
TRBD1	TRBV29-1	TRBJ2-5	many	TGCAGCGTTGAAGCGGGGACAGGGGAAGAGACCCAGTACTTC	CSVEAGTGEETQYF
TRBD2	TRBV19	TRBJ2-2	many	TGTGCCAGTAGATTAGCGGGAGCGAACACCGGGGAGCTGTTTTTT	CASRLAGANTGELFF
-	TRBV20-1	TRBJ1-5	many	TGCAGTGCTAGAGATCACAGGGTGAGGCGTAGCAATCAGCCCCAGCATTTT	CSARDHRVRRSNQPQHF
-	TRBV4-2	TRBJ2-7	-	TGTGCCAGCAGCCCCGGCCCCCCGGGCTACGAGCAGTACTTC	CASSPGPPGYEQYF
-	TRBV12-3/TRBV12-4	TRBJ2-6	many	TGTGCCATTCTTCGAGATTTGAACAACGTCCTGACTTTC	CAILRDLNNVLTF
-	TRBV25-1	TRBJ1-6	-	TGTGCCAGCAGTGACTTGAGGGATGGATCACCCCTCCACTTT	CASSDLRDGSPLHF
-	TRBV10-2	TRBJ1-5	-	TGCGCCAGCAGACGAGGGACGCGGCAGCCCCAGCATTTT	CASRRGTRQPQHF
-	TRBV5-5	TRBJ1-2	-	TGTGCCAGCAGCTTGGGCCGGGGGAGGGACTATGGCTACACCTTC	CASSLGRGRDYGYTF
TRBD1	TRBV6-1	TRBJ2-5	many	TGTGCCAGCAGTGTAGGGACAGGGAACCAAGAGACCCAGTACTTC	CASSVGTGNQETQYF
-	TRBV7-9	TRBJ1-1	-	TGTGCCAGCAGCTTACGCCCCGATAGAACTGAAGCTTTCTTT	CASSLRPDRTEAFF
-	TRBV6-2/TRBV6-3	TRBJ1-1	many	TGTGCCAGCGGCCTCCCCCCGGAAGCTTTCTTT	CASGLPPEAFF
-	TRBV25-1	TRBJ2-4	few	TGTGCCAGCAGTGGCCAACATGACGGGGGCCGGGACATTCAGTACTTC	CASSGQHDGGRDIQYF
TRBD2	TRBV5-1	TRBJ2-7	-	TGCGCCAGCAGCTGGGGACTAGCGGGAGGGCTCGAGCAGTACTTC	CASSWGLAGGLEQYF
-	TRBV9	TRBJ2-2	-	TGTGCCAGCACTACGGGGGCTGTGGAGCTGTTTTTT	CASTTGAVELFF
-	TRBV12-3/TRBV12-4	TRBJ2-5	many	TGTGCCAGCAGTCATAGTGTGGGCTTAGAGACCCAGTACTTC	CASSHSVGLETQYF
TRBD1	TRBV10-3	TRBJ2-7	few	TGTGCCATCAGTGAGTCGAAGGGGGCCGAGCAGTACTTC	CAISESKGAEQYF
TRBD1	TRBV6-2/TRBV6-3	TRBJ1-5	many	TGTGCCAGCAGCCACCGTGGGACAGGACGTCCCCAGCATTTT	CASSHRGTGRPQHF
TRBD1	TRBV6-4	TRBJ1-2	many	TGTGCCAGCAGATTCGGGACAGGGAGGCACCAGGGGTATGGCTACACCTTC	CASRFGTGRHQGYGYTF
TRBD2	TRBV28	TRBJ2-7	many	TGTGCCAGCAGTTCCGGGACTAGCGGGAGGTCGGGCGAGCAGTACTTC	CASSSGTSGRSGEQYF
-	TRBV11-2	TRBJ2-2	-	TGTGCCAGCAGCCCCCAAGGGGTCCAGCACCCCGGGGAGCTGTTTTTT	CASSPQGVQHPGELFF
-	TRBV28	TRBJ1-5	many	TGTGCCAGCCACGGAGGGGATCAGCCCCAGCATTTT	CASHGGDQPQHF
TRBD2	TRBV20-1	TRBJ2-7	-	TGCAGTGCTCTACACCCGGGACTAGCAACCTACGAGCAGTACTTC	CSALHPGLATYEQYF
-	TRBV6-5	TRBJ1-1	many	TGTGCCAGCAGTTTAGACAGTCGGTTGAACACTGAAGCTTTCTTT	CASSLDSRLNTEAFF
TRBD1	TRBV28	TRBJ1-2	many	TGTGCCAGCAGTTCGGGGACAGCCTACATTAACTATGGCTACACCTTC	CASSSGTAYINYGYTF
-	TRBV10-2	TRBJ1-5	-	TGCGCCAGCAGTGAGTCAGGCACAGCCTATAGCAATCAGCCCCAGCATTTT	CASSESGTAYSNQPQHF
-	TRBV10-2	TRBJ1-1	many	TGCGCCAGCAGTGAGTCGACTTTCAGGGCACCGAACACTGAAGCTTTCTTT	CASSESTFRAPNTEAFF
-	TRBV12-3/TRBV12-4	TRBJ2-7	-	TGTGCCAGCAGGACAGATGGCAGAGGACCCTACGAGCAGTACTTC	CASRTDGRGPYEQYF